Listed here are 18 T cell receptor beta chains from one sample, sequenced in a study of post-analysis software for immune sequencing data. Overall study results and limits: The five TRBV segments detected at higher frequency in patients than in controls included TRBV5-6, TRBV5-1 and TRBV20-1.

These receptors are not linked to any known antigen. The TCR beta cDNA libraries carried unique molecular identifiers. TCRdb re-called the PCR reads through MiXCR, storing one row per CDR3 protein. This table has roughly 540,000 distinct CDR3 sequences, under 40% appearing once. The sample was blood. All receptors derive from a girl aged 2-17 years with multiple sclerosis.

Regarding this clonotype: Relative to the germline gene, one junction end is altered; a read error may explain this. The chain carries TRBV4-1 and TRBJ2-1, with D unresolved. Germline-derived CDR1 and CDR2 are MGHRA and YSYEKL. This CDR3 region has 14 residues. CDR3 sequence reads: CASSQLSSYNEQFF. As DNA, the CDR3 is TGTGCCAGCAGCCAACTGAGCTCCTACAATGAGCAGTTCTTC.

The rearrangement uses TRBV28 and TRBJ2-3; 12 nucleotides agree with TRBD1. The CDR3 sequence is 16 residues long. From germline, CDR1 is MDHEN and CDR2 SYDVKM. Losses at the gene ends were 5 bases for V and 5 bases for J; bases not matched to a gene: 8. This CDR3 reads CASSEPGTGGLDTQYF. CDR3 sequence (DNA): TGTGCCAGCAGTGAACCTGGGACAGGGGGCTTAGATACGCAGTATTTT.

This clonotype was seen more than once but under ten times. The V gene is TRBV6-5, the J gene TRBJ1-5; TRBD1 aligns across 7 bases. Germline values: CDR1 MNHEY, CDR2 SVGAGI. This CDR3 contains 15 residues. V lost 6 bases, J lost 2 bases, and 7 bases stayed unmatched. The chain's CDR3 is CASSSNRGGNQPQHF. CDR3 in DNA: TGTGCCAGCAGCTCAAACAGGGGAGGCAATCAGCCCCAGCATTTT.

V gene TRBV6-6 combines with J gene TRBJ2-3; the D gene is possibly TRBD2 (7 bases). V lost 8 bases and J 6 bases, leaving 24 bases between the germline ends. CDR3 length equals 16 residues. Germline-derived CDR1 and CDR2 are MNHNY and SVGAGI (reference sequence). CDR3 amino acids: CASGKGHGGATDTQYF. The CDR3 DNA reads as TGTGCCAGCGGGAAGGGTCATGGGGGGGCCACGGATACGCAGTATTTT.

This clonotype was observed a few times. The chain combines TRBV5-1 with TRBJ2-4, with 7 bases identical to TRBD1. This CDR3 comprises 16 residues. Germline values: CDR1 SGHRS, CDR2 YFSETQ. Trimming at V came to 2 bases and at J to 4 bases, leaving 9 bases not matched to a gene. The DNA of the CDR3 is TGCGCCAGCAGCTTCCACAGGGGCGGTCCAAAAAACATTCAGTACTTC. Encoded protein: CASSFHRGGPKNIQYF.

This clonotype turned up a few times. This sequence joins TRBV20-1 and TRBJ2-1; 7 bases line up with TRBD1. Unmatched junction bases numbered 10, after V lost 0 bases and J lost 8 bases. Germline V gene sequence: CDR1 DFQATT, CDR2 SNEGSKA (reference sequence). The CDR3 sequence is 15 residues long. CDR3: CSAREGAGGEDEQFF. The DNA of the CDR3 is TGCAGTGCTAGAGAAGGGGCAGGGGGTGAAGATGAGCAGTTCTTC.

This clonotype was seen only a few times. J is TRBJ2-7 and V is TRBV4-2; D not resolved. The germline V and J ends were trimmed by 0 bases and 6 bases, with 12 bases remaining between them. Germline CDR1 reads LGHNA; CDR2 reads YNFKEQ. CDR3 length equals 14 residues. CDR3 nucleotides: TGTGCCAGCAGCCAAGATGTAGGGCTCTCCGAGCAGTACTTC. Amino acid sequence: CASSQDVGLSEQYF.

In its sample, this clonotype was seen many times. V gene TRBV20-1 combines with J gene TRBJ2-6; D call uncertain. CDR3 length: 13 amino acids. Per the germline V gene, CDR1 is DFQATT and CDR2 is SNEGSKA (reference sequence). V was clipped by 3 bases and J by 0 bases, with 3 bases between them. The CDR3 loop is CSARSSGANVLTF. Written as DNA, the CDR3 is TGCAGTGCTAGGTCCTCTGGGGCCAACGTCCTGACTTTC.

A few counts support this clonotype. The chain couples TRBV3-1 to TRBJ2-5; D not certain. CDR3 length: 16 amino acids. Germline V gene data show CDR1 as LGHDT and CDR2 as YNNKEL (reference sequence). The V end lost 5 bases, the J end lost 3 bases, and 19 bases lay between the germline ends. The CDR3 loop reads CASSSVLREMEETQYF. The CDR3 bases are TGTGCCAGCAGCTCAGTCCTCCGAGAAATGGAAGAGACCCAGTACTTC.

This sequence joins TRBV24-1 and TRBJ2-5, with D hard to call. V lost 0 bases and J 5 bases, leaving 9 bases between the germline ends. Germline V gene lookup returns CDR1 KGHDR and CDR2 SFDVKD. The CDR3 runs 14 residues. CDR3 region: CATSDLGGLETQYF. CDR3 in DNA: TGTGCCACCAGTGATTTGGGTGGGCTGGAGACCCAGTACTTC.

The rearrangement uses TRBV7-2 and TRBJ2-1; 12 bases agree with TRBD2. This CDR3 region has 15 residues. The junction had 3 bases not matched to a gene; V was cut back by 4 bases and J by 5 bases. Germline-derived CDR1 and CDR2 are SGHTA and FQGNSA. The CDR3 sequence: CASSSTSGSHNEQFF. CDR3 nucleotides: TGTGCCAGCAGCTCGACTAGCGGGAGTCACAATGAGCAGTTCTTC.

The chain carries TRBV5-1 and TRBJ1-6; 11 positions agree with TRBD1. Per the germline V gene, CDR1 is SGHRS and CDR2 is YFSETQ. The CDR3 totals 16 residues. V lost 4 bases and J lost 10; bases outside the gene matches: 10. DNA for the CDR3: TGCGCCAGCAGCCCCCTACCGGGACAGGGGGAATCACCCCTCCACTTT. It codes for CASSPLPGQGESPLHF.

This clonotype was observed a single time. V and J are TRBV6-6 and TRBJ2-7; 7 nucleotides match TRBD1. Trimming cost V 0 bases and J 4 bases; bases outside gene matches: 6. Germline V gene lookup returns CDR1 MNHNY and CDR2 SVGAGI (reference sequence). This CDR3 has 15 residues. The DNA of the CDR3 is TGTGCCAGCAGTTACTCGGGCAGGGGGTCGTACGAGCAGTACTTC. It codes for CASSYSGRGSYEQYF.

V usage is TRBV5-1 and J usage is TRBJ2-3; D unresolved. Germline V CDR1 and CDR2: SGHRS, YFSETQ. V was shortened by 4 bases and J by 1 base, with 10 bases between the two germline ends. This CDR3 contains 14 residues. CDR3 DNA: TGCGCCAGCAGCGTGGGCCTCGGCACAGATACGCAGTATTTT. Residues: CASSVGLGTDTQYF.

This clonotype was counted only a few times. The chain employs TRBV11-2 and TRBJ2-1; D perhaps matches TRBD2 (7 bases). This CDR3 is built from 14 residues. Germline V CDR1 and CDR2: SGHAT, FQNNGV. The ends were cut back, 1 base at V and 9 bases at J, with 13 bases in the middle. CDR3 loop: CASSLVQGGGEQFF. Written as DNA, the CDR3 is TGTGCCAGCAGCTTAGTACAGGGAGGGGGTGAGCAGTTCTTC.

The rearrangement links TRBV6-5 to TRBJ2-2; D not resolved. V was pared by 5 bases and J by 6 bases, with 19 bases between. Germline CDR1 MNHEY, CDR2 SVGAGI. This CDR3 is 16 amino acids long. CDR3 loop: CASSRRIGRRAGELFF. The DNA for the CDR3 is TGTGCCAGCAGTCGACGAATCGGACGCCGGGCCGGGGAGCTGTTTTTT.

This clonotype was seen a handful of times. The V gene is TRBV9, the J gene TRBJ2-1; 8 nucleotides align to TRBD1. CDR1 and CDR2 (germline): SGDLS, YYNGEE. J gave up 6 bases and V 6 bases, and 14 bases lay outside the gene matches. This CDR3 is built from 16 residues. The CDR3 DNA reads as TGTGCCAGCACTCGAGGGGCCAGGGGGCTATCCAATGAGCAGTTCTTC. It yields the protein CASTRGARGLSNEQFF.

J is TRBJ2-5 and V is TRBV9, with D perhaps matching TRBD2 (6 bases). Germline CDR1 is SGDLS and CDR2 is YYNGEE. V dropped 0 bases and J dropped 5 bases, with 20 bases sitting between them. This CDR3 comprises 17 residues. The CDR3 sequence is CASSVETGDLAFETQYF. The CDR3 bases are TGTGCCAGCAGCGTAGAGACGGGAGATTTAGCTTTTGAGACCCAGTACTTC.